Following are 25 T cell receptor beta chains from one sample sequenced in a study of T-cell reconstitution after alpha-beta-depleted transplantation in children. Preparation of the TCRbeta library used unique molecular identifiers. From the PCR reads, TCRdb called clonotypes with MiXCR, one entry per CDR3 protein. The repertoire holds about 580,000 distinct CDR3 sequences, 20% to 25% seen once, with over 12% in the top ten. The source material was PBMCs, mostly from graft donor cells, sampled 360 days after TCRalphabeta/CD19-depleted stem cell transplant. All receptors come from a boy under two years old who had a stem cell transplant for acute myeloid leukemia, so the T cells may come from the graft donor.

This clonotype was seen at least ten times. The V call is TRBV29-1, the J call TRBJ2-1; unclear D gene. From germline, CDR1 is SQVTM and CDR2 ANQGSEA. The CDR3 runs 13 residues. V gave up 7 bases and J gave up 2 bases, with 12 bases separating them. The CDR3 is CSAPWPAYNEQFF. In nucleotides, the CDR3 is TGCAGCGCCCCATGGCCAGCCTACAATGAGCAGTTCTTC.

This CDR3 reads CASSQLAGGHSYNEQFF. For the CDR3, the DNA is TGCGCCAGCAGCCAGTTAGCGGGGGGCCACTCCTACAATGAGCAGTTCTTC. The chain carries TRBV4-1 and TRBJ2-1, with 10 bases identical to TRBD2. The V and J ends lost 3 bases and 0 bases, in that order; junction bases with no gene match: 5. The CDR3 is made up of 17 amino acids. CDR1 is MGHRA and CDR2 is YSYEKL in the germline V gene.

This clonotype came up many times. The chain links TRBV29-1 to TRBJ1-1, with D perhaps matching TRBD1 (6 bases). The germline V gene encodes CDR1 SQVTM and CDR2 ANQGSEA. The length of the CDR3 is 12 residues. V dropped 4 bases and J dropped 4 bases, with 10 bases sitting between them. The CDR3 sequence: CSVVGARTEAFF. The CDR3 DNA is TGCAGCGTTGTGGGGGCCCGCACTGAAGCTTTCTTT.

This clonotype was counted many times. V is TRBV4-3 and J is TRBJ2-7; no clear D gene. Trimming left V 0 bases short and J 4 bases short, with 10 bases between. The CDR3 has 14 amino acids. The germline CDR1 and CDR2 sequences are LGHNA and YSLEER. The CDR3 sequence: CASSQDGSRYEQYF. The CDR3 nucleotides read TGCGCCAGCAGCCAAGATGGCTCCCGGTACGAGCAGTACTTC.

The rearrangement uses TRBV21-1 and TRBJ2-1. TRBV21-1 is annotated as a pseudogene. CDR3 size: 16 residues. CDR3: CASSKVGRFSYNEQFF. CDR3 DNA sequence: TGTGCCAGCAGCAAAGTTGGCCGATTCTCCTACAATGAGCAGTTCTTC.

This chain connects TRBV12-3 or TRBV12-4 to TRBJ2-6; D possibly corresponds to TRBD1 (6 bases). The V gene lost 4 bases and the J gene lost 2 bases, with 15 bases spanning the gap. The CDR3 contains 17 residues. The CDR3 DNA reads as TGTGCCAGCAGTTCCCCGACAGGTGTACCTGGGGCCAACGTCCTGACTTTC. Translation: CASSSPTGVPGANVLTF.

This clonotype was seen ten or more times. The V gene is TRBV12-3 or TRBV12-4, the J gene TRBJ2-5, with TRBD2 identical over 8 bases. CDR3 length: 16 amino acids. Germline trimming cut 7 bases from V and 3 bases from J; bases unmatched to any gene: 13. CDR3 loop: CASTKGERGRKETQYF. CDR3 coding DNA: TGTGCCAGCACCAAGGGGGAGCGGGGGCGCAAAGAGACCCAGTACTTC.

The rearrangement joins TRBV20-1 to TRBJ2-5, with 8 bases that match TRBD2. Germline trimming cut 3 bases from V and 3 bases from J; bases unmatched to any gene: 3. The CDR3 covers 13 residues. Germline V gene data show CDR1 as DFQATT and CDR2 as SNEGSKA (reference sequence). CDR3 nucleotides: TGCAGTGCTAGCACAGCGGGGGAAGAGACCCAGTACTTC. The encoded protein is CSASTAGEETQYF.

The chain links TRBV11-2 to TRBJ2-2, with no clear D. Trimming shortened V by 4 bases and J by 0 bases, and 18 bases separated the two germline ends. The germline CDR1 and CDR2 sequences are SGHAT and FQNNGV. This CDR3 has 18 amino acids. The CDR3 nucleotides are TGTGCCAGCAGCTCCACGTACTGGAAAATACCGAACACCGGGGAGCTGTTTTTT. This codes for CASSSTYWKIPNTGELFF.

The chain couples TRBV20-1 to TRBJ2-3; maybe TRBD2 (6 bases). CDR1 and CDR2 (germline): DFQATT, SNEGSKA (reference sequence). Trimming pared 6 bases from V and 5 bases from J, leaving 15 bases between. This CDR3 has 13 amino acids. This chain's CDR3 is CSALRRAGDTQYF. The CDR3 nucleotides are TGCAGTGCCCTAAGGAGGGCTGGAGATACGCAGTATTTT.

This clonotype has ten or more counts. V usage is TRBV7-2 and J usage is TRBJ2-5; 8 bases fit TRBD2. The CDR3 runs to 15 residues. Trimming took 1 base from V and 6 from J; bases not matched to a gene: 7. The germline CDR1 and CDR2 sequences are SGHTA and FQGNSA. The CDR3 loop is CASSLEGTSKKTQYF. The CDR3 region has the DNA TGTGCCAGCAGCTTAGAGGGGACTAGTAAAAAGACCCAGTACTTC.

This clonotype was seen at least ten times. The rearrangement uses TRBV12-5 and TRBJ2-1; 10 bases agree with TRBD1. The CDR3 sequence is 14 residues long. With 6 bases clipped from V and 7 bases from J, the junction kept 6 bases outside the gene matches. Per the germline V gene, CDR1 is LGHNT and CDR2 is FRNRAP. DNA for the CDR3: TGTGCTAGTGGGTTGACAGGGGGCTGGAATGAGCAGTTCTTC. Its protein product is CASGLTGGWNEQFF.

This clonotype was seen a few times. The chain combines TRBV28 with TRBJ1-6; D unclear. Germline CDR1 MDHEN, CDR2 SYDVKM. Trimming cost V 3 bases and J 2 bases, with 8 bases left between them. The CDR3 sequence is 15 residues long. The CDR3 DNA reads TGTGCCAGCAGTTTGAAGACGGCCTATAATTCACCCCTCCACTTT. It specifies CASSLKTAYNSPLHF.

This clonotype was recorded many times. This chain connects TRBV28 to TRBJ2-1, with 7 bases matching TRBD1. The CDR3 has 15 amino acids. After removal of 7 bases from V and 3 bases from J, the junction contained 9 bases not matched to a gene. Germline assignment: CDR1 MDHEN and CDR2 SYDVKM. The CDR3 sequence: CASIPGQYLYNEQFF. The CDR3 coding sequence is TGTGCCAGCATACCGGGACAGTATCTCTACAATGAGCAGTTCTTC.

This clonotype was counted ten times or more. This chain uses TRBV20-1 with TRBJ2-7; D is undetermined. CDR1 DFQATT and CDR2 SNEGSKA come from the germline V gene (reference sequence). The V end was cut by 1 base, the J end by 1 base, with 8 bases between. The length of the CDR3 is 13 residues. The CDR3 region is CSARGVQSYEQYV. The CDR3 nucleotides read TGCAGTGCTAGAGGAGTACAGTCCTACGAGCAGTACGTC.

This clonotype was counted between two and nine times. The rearrangement joins TRBV12-3 or TRBV12-4 to TRBJ2-3; 9 nucleotides align to TRBD2. The CDR3 loop spans 14 amino acids. V lost 8 bases and J lost 5; bases outside the gene matches: 8. The CDR3 DNA is TGTGCCAGCTACCAGCGGGGGGAGGGAGATACGCAGTATTTT. It is translated as CASYQRGEGDTQYF.

This clonotype was detected only a few times. The gene calls are TRBV20-1 and TRBJ2-7; D is unresolved. The V gene's germline CDR1 is DFQATT and CDR2 SNEGSKA (reference sequence). This CDR3 spans 13 amino acids. Trimming removed 8 bases from V and 0 bases from J, with 14 bases in between. This CDR3 reads CSSRKHSSYEQYV. The CDR3, as DNA: TGCAGTTCAAGAAAACATAGCTCCTACGAGCAGTACGTC.

The table lists this clonotype with many counts. This sequence joins TRBV27 and TRBJ2-5; D is perhaps TRBD2 (6 bases). V was clipped by 1 base and J by 4 bases, with 7 bases between them. The V gene's germline CDR1 is MNHEY and CDR2 SMNVEV (reference sequence). This CDR3 region has 13 residues. CDR3 nucleotides: TGTGCCAGCAGTTTATGGGGAGGAGAGACCCAGTACTTC. It specifies CASSLWGGETQYF.

The table lists this clonotype with many counts. The CDR3 loop is CASSLGRSYEQYV. DNA of the CDR3: TGTGCCAGCAGTTTGGGTAGATCTTACGAGCAGTACGTC. The rearrangement uses TRBV12-3 or TRBV12-4 and TRBJ2-7, with D hard to call. Trimming stripped 3 bases from V and 4 bases from J, with 10 bases between. This CDR3 is built from 13 residues.

The DNA of the CDR3 is TGTGCCAGCAGTCAACAGACAGTGACTGTTGGTAATTCACCCCTCCACTTT. This gives the protein CASSQQTVTVGNSPLHF. J is TRBJ1-6 and V is TRBV12-3 or TRBV12-4, with D perhaps TRBD1 (5 bases). The V end was cut by 5 bases, the J end by 6 bases, with 20 bases between. CDR3 size: 17 residues.

The chain joins TRBV12-3 or TRBV12-4 to TRBJ2-6; D gene ambiguous. The ends were cut back, 6 bases at V and 0 bases at J, with 6 bases in the middle. The CDR3 runs 14 residues. CDR3 in amino acids: CASRTYSGANVLTF. In DNA, the CDR3 is TGTGCCAGCAGAACCTACTCTGGGGCCAACGTCCTGACTTTC.

The chain is built from TRBV11-1 and TRBJ2-6; TRBD1 matches 7 bases. The CDR3 extends over 18 amino acids. Germline values: CDR1 SGHAT, CDR2 FQDESV (reference sequence). The V segment lost 3 bases and the J segment 0 bases; nucleotides outside the gene matches: 8. The CDR3 bases are TGTGCCAGCAGCTTCAGAGGGACAGCCGACTCTGGGGCCAACGTCCTGACTTTC. Amino acid sequence: CASSFRGTADSGANVLTF.

V usage is TRBV11-2 and J usage is TRBJ1-1; 9 bases align to TRBD1. The junction had 9 bases not matched to a gene; V was cut back by 7 bases and J by 0 bases. Germline CDR1 SGHAT, CDR2 FQNNGV. The CDR3 loop spans 16 amino acids. CDR3 loop: CASIPGTGSVNTEAFF. The CDR3 nucleotides read TGTGCCAGCATACCCGGGACAGGGTCAGTGAACACTGAAGCTTTCTTT. Full variable domain (outside the CDR3, taken from reference TRBV11-2 and TRBJ1-1): EAGVAQSPRYKIIEKRQSVAFWCNPISGHATLYWYQQILGQGPKLLIQFQNNGVVDDSQLPKDRFSAERLKGVDSTLKIQPAKLEDSAVYLCASIPGTGSVNTEAFFGQGTRLTVV.

J is TRBJ2-5 and V is TRBV9, with D perhaps being TRBD1 or TRBD2 (6 bases each). Trimming stripped 2 bases from V and 3 bases from J, with 14 bases between. The CDR3 covers 15 residues. In germline, CDR1 is SGDLS, CDR2 YYNGEE. Written as DNA, the CDR3 is TGTGCCAGCAGCGTTGCCATAGGGGGGAAAGAGACCCAGTACTTC. This translates into CASSVAIGGKETQYF.

The V call is TRBV25-1, the J call TRBJ1-2; TRBD1 matches 9 bases. Unmatched junction bases numbered 10, after V lost 0 bases and J lost 8 bases. Germline-derived CDR1 and CDR2 are MGHDK and SYGVNS. The CDR3 length is 16 residues. The DNA of the CDR3 is TGTGCCAGCAGTGAATATGGAGGACAGGGGAAGTTAGGCTACACCTTC. Residues: CASSEYGGQGKLGYTF.